The 20 T cell receptor beta chains below come from one sample, sequenced in a study of T cells in Graves' hyperthyroidism and ophthalmopathy. Template material for amplifying TCR beta CDR3 regions consisted of RNA transcripts. Carried out on the TCR CDR3, a first-round RT-PCR used the HTBI primer set. TCRdb passed the multiplex PCR reads through MiXCR, listing each CDR3 protein once. Of hundreds of thousands of distinct CDR3 sequences in the sample, 13% to 15% were seen once. Sequencing input: blood. The receptors here all came from a woman in her fifties or sixties with Graves' ophthalmopathy.

This clonotype was counted at least ten times. The chain joins TRBV28 to TRBJ1-5; 7 nucleotides align to TRBD1. The CDR3 runs 15 residues. J was trimmed by 0 bases and V by 4 bases; bases with no gene match: 3. Germline V CDR1 and CDR2: MDHEN, SYDVKM. The CDR3 here is CASSSGQHSNQPQHF. In DNA form, the CDR3 reads TGTGCCAGCAGTTCGGGACAGCATAGCAATCAGCCCCAGCATTTT.

In this sample, this clonotype turned up a few times. J is TRBJ1-2 and V is TRBV27; D is undetermined. The CDR3 is 13 residues long. Per the germline V gene, CDR1 is MNHEY and CDR2 is SMNVEV (reference sequence). The V end lost 5 bases, the J end lost 4 bases, and 11 bases lay between the germline ends. CDR3 loop: CASSPLDGYGYTF. The DNA of the CDR3 is TGTGCCAGCAGTCCCCTAGACGGCTATGGCTACACCTTC.

This clonotype appeared many times. V gene TRBV2 combines with J gene TRBJ1-5; 8 bases fit TRBD1. Germline lookup yields CDR1 SNHLY and CDR2 FYNNEI. V shed 6 bases, J shed 7 bases, and the junction held 5 bases outside the gene matches. The CDR3 loop spans 13 amino acids. The CDR3 loop is CASRGQGGQPQHF. CDR3 nucleotides: TGTGCCAGCAGAGGACAGGGCGGACAGCCCCAGCATTTT.

To note about this clonotype: This may arise from a read error, as a much more abundant clone is one base away. The V gene is TRBV6-7, the J gene TRBJ1-1; perhaps TRBD1 as D (5 bases). TRBV6-7 is an open reading frame whose function is uncertain. There are 15 residues in the CDR3. This CDR3 reads CASSSVRMGDTGAFF. Written as DNA, the CDR3 is TGTGCCAGCAGTTCGGTTCGAATGGGGGATACTGGAGCTTTCTTT.

This clonotype was recorded many times. This sequence joins TRBV18 and TRBJ2-3, with TRBD1 matching over 7 bases. CDR1 and CDR2 from the germline V gene are KGHSH and LQKENI. The length of the CDR3 is 16 residues. After removal of 3 bases from V and 5 bases from J, the junction contained 11 bases not matched to a gene. Here the CDR3 reads CASSPYGSDRRDTQYF. The CDR3 DNA follows: TGTGCCAGCTCACCCTACGGATCGGACAGGAGAGATACGCAGTATTTT.

The chain has TRBV6-5 and TRBJ2-7; possibly TRBD1 for D (6 bases). V shed 0 bases and J shed 4 bases, with 13 bases lying between them. The CDR3 length is 15 residues. CDR1 and CDR2 from the germline V gene are MNHEY and SVGAGI. DNA for the CDR3: TGTGCCAGCAGTTACTCGGGGGCACCCGGGTACGAGCAGTACTTC. Translation: CASSYSGAPGYEQYF.

Details on this clonotype: One junction end disagrees with the germline gene, perhaps due to a read error. The J gene is TRBJ1-1, the V gene TRBV5-4; D not resolved. The germline gives CDR1 SGHNT, CDR2 YYREEE (reference sequence). There are 13 residues in the CDR3. CDR3 DNA: TGTGCCAGCAGCGTAACAGCGAACGCTGAAGCTTTCTTT. It translates to CASSVTANAEAFF.

This clonotype was seen repeatedly, ten times or more. The chain recombines TRBV28 with TRBJ1-1; 9 bases are shared with TRBD1. V was pared by 5 bases and J by 5 bases, with 6 bases of the junction left unmatched. There are 14 residues in the CDR3. Germline V gene data show CDR1 as MDHEN and CDR2 as SYDVKM. CDR3 in DNA: TGTGCCAGCAGTCGAACAGGGGGCTGGACTGAAGCTTTCTTT. This codes for CASSRTGGWTEAFF.

This clonotype was recorded only once. This clone may be a read error of a much larger clone one base away. The chain combines TRBV7-9 with TRBJ2-5; 12 bases fit TRBD2. The CDR3 has 13 amino acids. Germline CDR1 and CDR2: SEHNR and FQNEAQ (reference sequence). The DNA of the CDR3 is TGTACCAGCGGGACTAGCGGGCAAGAGACCCAGTACTTC. Residues: CTSGTSGQETQYF.

The sample holds many counts of this clonotype. The V gene is TRBV11-3, the J gene TRBJ2-5, with TRBD2 matching over 9 bases. Trimming took 5 bases from V and 2 from J; bases not matched to a gene: 6. The CDR3 totals 15 residues. Germline assignment: CDR1 SGHNT and CDR2 YENEEA. The CDR3 reads CASSRLAVYQETQYF. CDR3 DNA sequence: TGTGCCAGCAGCCGACTAGCGGTATATCAAGAGACCCAGTACTTC.

The genes are TRBV20-1 and TRBJ2-5; D remains unclear. CDR1 DFQATT and CDR2 SNEGSKA come from the germline V gene (reference sequence). The CDR3 consists of 13 residues. V lost 5 bases, J lost 1 base, and 11 bases lay in between. Here the CDR3 reads CSAPFPGQETQYF. The CDR3 DNA reads as TGCAGTGCTCCCTTTCCAGGCCAAGAGACCCAGTACTTC.

This clonotype was detected ten times or more. The chain recombines TRBV28 with TRBJ2-1; no definite D call. Germline lookup yields CDR1 MDHEN and CDR2 SYDVKM. V shed 6 bases and J shed 5 bases, with 5 bases lying between them. The CDR3 covers 11 residues. DNA for the CDR3: TGTGCCAGCAGCCGACACAATGAGCAGTTCTTC. Translation: CASSRHNEQFF.

The sample holds many counts of this clonotype. The chain links TRBV12-3 or TRBV12-4 to TRBJ1-6; D not certain. Trimming removed 3 bases from V and 8 bases from J, with 5 bases in between. The CDR3 runs to 12 residues. The CDR3 DNA follows: TGTGCCAGCAGTTTTTTCGATTCACCCCTCCACTTT. Translation gives CASSFFDSPLHF.

This clonotype has a handful of counts. The chain carries TRBV6-2 or TRBV6-3 and TRBJ2-1; D remains ambiguous. V gave up 5 bases and J gave up 8 bases, with 13 bases separating them. This CDR3 spans 13 amino acids. CDR1 MNHEY and CDR2 SVGEGT come from the germline V gene. The CDR3 DNA reads TGTGCCAGCAGTACGCGCAGTAGATATGAGCAGTTCTTC. This encodes CASSTRSRYEQFF.

This clonotype has just a few counts. The rearrangement uses TRBV4-1 and TRBJ2-1; TRBD1 matches 7 bases. The length of the CDR3 is 15 residues. Germline CDR1 is MGHRA and CDR2 is YSYEKL. J lost 13 bases, V lost 2 bases, and 14 bases had no gene match. The CDR3 is CASSQSQGPSWGQFF. The CDR3 DNA reads as TGCGCCAGCAGCCAATCACAGGGGCCATCATGGGGTCAGTTCTTC.

This clonotype showed up many times. The chain has TRBV6-1 and TRBJ1-1, with unresolved D. Germline CDR1 reads MNHNS; CDR2 reads SASEGT. V lost 6 bases and J 1 base, leaving 12 bases between the germline ends. CDR3 length equals 14 residues. CDR3 nucleotide sequence: TGTGCCAGCAGACCCACCACACAGAACACTGAAGCTTTCTTT. It yields the protein CASRPTTQNTEAFF.

V is TRBV28 and J is TRBJ2-1, with 8 bases aligning to TRBD1. There are 14 residues in the CDR3. V lost 5 bases and J lost 8; bases outside the gene matches: 8. The V gene's germline CDR1 is MDHEN and CDR2 SYDVKM. The CDR3 sequence: CASSDRGGYHEQFF. The CDR3 DNA is TGTGCCAGCAGTGACAGGGGCGGTTATCATGAGCAGTTCTTC.

Details on this clonotype: One base away lies a much larger clone, so this may be a sequencing read error. The chain joins TRBV11-2 to TRBJ2-7, with TRBD2 matching 10 bases. In germline, CDR1 is SGHAT, CDR2 FQNNGV. CDR3 length: 17 amino acids. Trimming at V came to 1 base and at J to 2 bases, leaving 8 bases not matched to a gene. The CDR3 DNA sequence: TGTGCCAGCAGCTTAGGGGTACTAGCGGGACAGACCTACGAGCAGTACTTC. Translating gives CASSLGVLAGQTYEQYF.

This chain joins TRBV6-1 and TRBJ1-2, with D tentatively TRBD1 (5 bases). Germline assignment: CDR1 MNHNS and CDR2 SASEGT. Trimming removed 6 bases at V and 2 bases at J, with 13 bases between. The CDR3 spans 14 residues. The CDR3 nucleotides are TGTGCCAGCAGCCCATCGGGGCAAAACTATGGCTACACCTTC. This translates into CASSPSGQNYGYTF.

This sequence joins TRBV6-1 and TRBJ2-1, with 8 bases aligning to TRBD1. This CDR3 is built from 15 residues. After removal of 6 bases from V and 5 bases from J, the junction contained 9 bases not matched to a gene. Per germline, CDR1 MNHNS and CDR2 SASEGT. In DNA form, the CDR3 reads TGTGCCAGCAGCCGCGGACAGGGAGCGGACAATGAGCAGTTCTTC. This translates into CASSRGQGADNEQFF.